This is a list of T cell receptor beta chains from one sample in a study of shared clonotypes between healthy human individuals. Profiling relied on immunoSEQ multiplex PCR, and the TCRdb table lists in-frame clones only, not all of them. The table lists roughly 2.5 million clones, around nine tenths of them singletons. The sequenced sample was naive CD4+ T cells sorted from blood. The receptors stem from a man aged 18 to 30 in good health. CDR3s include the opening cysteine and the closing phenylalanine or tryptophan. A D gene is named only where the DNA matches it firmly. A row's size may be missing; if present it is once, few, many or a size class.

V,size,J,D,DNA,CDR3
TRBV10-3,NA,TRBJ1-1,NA,TGTGCCATCAGTGAGTCGGGCGGGAACACTGAAGCTTTCTTT,CAISESGGNTEAFF
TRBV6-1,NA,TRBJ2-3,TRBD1,TGTGCCAGCAGATACGGGACAGGGGGCGAGGATACGCAGTATTTT,CASRYGTGGEDTQYF
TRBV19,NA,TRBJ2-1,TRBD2,TGTGCCAGTAGGATAGCGGGAGGGTACAATGAGCAGTTCTTC,CASRIAGGYNEQFF
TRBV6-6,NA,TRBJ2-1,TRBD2,TGTGCCAGCATACAAACGGGCGGGAGGGTAAGAAATGAGCAGTTCTTC,CASIQTGGRVRNEQFF
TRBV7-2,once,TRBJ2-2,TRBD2,TGTGCCAGCAGCCTTATCGGACTAGCGGCGAACACCGGGGAGCTGTTTTTT,CASSLIGLAANTGELFF
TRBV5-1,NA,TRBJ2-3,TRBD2,TGCGCCAGCAGCTTGGCGGGGGGGCCAAGCACAGATACGCAGTATTTT,CASSLAGGPSTDTQYF
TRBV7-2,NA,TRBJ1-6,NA,TGTGCCAGCAGCTGGCAGAATTCACCCCTCCACTTT,CASSWQNSPLHF
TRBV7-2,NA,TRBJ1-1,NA,TGTGCCAGCAGCTTCTGGACGGCCGATTTCGCTGAAGCTTTCTTT,CASSFWTADFAEAFF
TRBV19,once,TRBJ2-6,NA,TGTGCCAGTAGTACCCCCGCAACGGCTGGCAGCCTGACTTTC,CASSTPATAGSLTF
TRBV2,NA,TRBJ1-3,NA,TGTGCCAGCAGGCTGGACGGTAGCTCTGGAAACACCATATATTTT,CASRLDGSSGNTIYF
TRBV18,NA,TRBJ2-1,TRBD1,TGTGCCAGCTCCGGACAGGCCCGCTCCTACAATGAGCAGTTCTTC,CASSGQARSYNEQFF
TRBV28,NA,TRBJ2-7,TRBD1,TGTGCCAGCAGTCCCGACAGGGGGTATTCCTACGAGCAGTACTTC,CASSPDRGYSYEQYF
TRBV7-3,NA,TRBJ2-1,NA,TGTGCCAGCAGCTTATCGGGGCCTGGGGAGCAGTTCTTC,CASSLSGPGEQFF
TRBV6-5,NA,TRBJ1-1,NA,TGTGCCAGCAGTTACAGGACAGTGAACACTGAAGCTTTCTTT,CASSYRTVNTEAFF
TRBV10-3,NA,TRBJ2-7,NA,TGTGCCAGTCGGACAGTGTCCTACGAGCAGTACTTC,CASRTVSYEQYF
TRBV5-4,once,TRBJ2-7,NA,TGTGCCAGCAGCTTACAGGGCTACGAGCAGTACTTC,CASSLQGYEQYF
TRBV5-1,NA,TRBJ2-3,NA,TGCGCCAGCAGCTTGGATGGCAAATTTACAGATACGCAGTATTTT,CASSLDGKFTDTQYF
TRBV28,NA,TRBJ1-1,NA,TGTGCCAGCAGTTTCGGGAGGGGGAGCACTGAAGCTTTCTTT,CASSFGRGSTEAFF
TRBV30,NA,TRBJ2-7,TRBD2,TGTGCCTGGAGTTTATTTAGGCTAGCGGGGATCTCCTACGAGCAGTACTTC,CAWSLFRLAGISYEQYF
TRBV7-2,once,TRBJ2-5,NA,TGTGCCAGCGGGGGGGCCACTCGAGAGACCCAGTACTTC,CASGGATRETQYF
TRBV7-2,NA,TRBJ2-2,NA,TGTGCCAGCAGCTTACAAGCTACAGGGAACACCGGGGAGCTGTTTTTT,CASSLQATGNTGELFF
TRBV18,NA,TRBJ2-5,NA,TGTGCCAGCTCTTCAGACCGGGACTCCCCAGAGACCCAGTACTTC,CASSSDRDSPETQYF
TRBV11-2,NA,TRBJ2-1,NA,TGTGCCAGCATCCACTCAAGCACCTACAATGAGCAGTTCTTC,CASIHSSTYNEQFF
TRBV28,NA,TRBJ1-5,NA,TGTGCCAGCAGTTTCTCCCGGGGGCAGGGTGGTCAGCCCCAGCATTTT,CASSFSRGQGGQPQHF
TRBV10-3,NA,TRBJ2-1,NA,TGTGCCATCAGTGACAGGGTAGGAACCTACAATGAGCAGTTCTTC,CAISDRVGTYNEQFF